Below, 18 T cell receptor beta chains from the same sample are listed, as sequenced in a study of Ad26.COV2.S vaccination and SARS-CoV-2 variants. The treatment: approximately 18 received Ad26.COV2.S at low or high dose, single or two shots; about 5 received placebo; per-sample allocation not given. All samples were drawn on day 63, counting from the first vaccine or placebo injection. Profiled with immunoSEQ multiplex PCR; TCRdb holds only in-frame clones, not every one. The sample consists of about 280,000 clones, approximately 89% of them appearing once. Sequenced material: peripheral blood, taken in a trial of Ad26.COV2.S vaccine versus placebo. These receptors all come from a person aged 18-60 years who received the Ad26.COV2.S COVID-19 vaccine or a placebo.

J is TRBJ2-5 and V is TRBV5-1, with D tentatively TRBD2 (7 bases). This CDR3 region has 14 residues. Deletions cut 2 bases from V and 5 bases from J, with 13 bases between. Looked up from germline, CDR1 is SGHRS and CDR2 is YFSETQ. DNA for the CDR3: TGCGCCAGCAGCTTCCAGGGGCGGGAGGAGACCCAGTACTTC. Translating it yields CASSFQGREETQYF.

This chain connects TRBV28 to TRBJ2-7, with D possibly matching TRBD2 (5 bases). CDR3 size: 12 residues. Germline loops: CDR1 MDHEN, CDR2 SYDVKM. V was clipped by 8 bases and J by 1 base, with 9 bases between them. CDR3 sequence: CASRGNSYEQYF. The DNA for the CDR3 is TGTGCCAGCCGAGGGAATTCCTACGAGCAGTACTTC.

This chain joins TRBV7-2 and TRBJ1-1; D is unresolved. The CDR3 runs 16 residues. V was pared by 7 bases and J by 1 base, with 19 bases between. In germline, CDR1 is SGHTA, CDR2 FQGNSA. The CDR3: CASTAQGRVPNTEAFF. The CDR3 DNA follows: TGTGCCAGCACCGCCCAAGGTAGGGTACCGAACACTGAAGCTTTCTTT.

The chain carries TRBV7-9 and TRBJ1-4; no clear D. This CDR3 spans 12 amino acids. Germline lookup yields CDR1 SEHNR and CDR2 FQNEAQ (reference sequence). Trimming shortened V by 4 bases and J by 5 bases, and 5 bases separated the two germline ends. In DNA form, the CDR3 reads TGTGCCAGCAGCTATAGGAATGAAAAACTGTTTTTT. Its translation: CASSYRNEKLFF.

This chain connects TRBV3-1 (or the pseudogene TRBV3-2) to TRBJ2-2; a weak D match, TRBD1 (6 bases). The CDR3 spans 14 residues. Germline CDR1 is LGHDT and CDR2 is YNNKEL (reference sequence). V lost 5 bases to trimming and J lost 6 bases, with 13 bases between them. In nucleotides, the CDR3 is TGTGCCAGCAGCAACAGGGAAAGTGCCGGGGAGCTGTTTTTT. This codes for CASSNRESAGELFF.

The rearrangement joins TRBV11-2 to TRBJ2-3, with D perhaps given as TRBD1 or TRBD2 (5 bases each). Germline assignment: CDR1 SGHAT and CDR2 FQNNGV. The CDR3 spans 12 residues. With 1 base removed from V and 9 bases from J, the gap between germline ends came to 8 bases. The CDR3 spells CASSLGGGTQYF. CDR3 bases: TGTGCCAGCAGCTTAGGTGGGGGAACGCAGTATTTT.

The chain recombines TRBV5-1 with TRBJ2-3; 7 bases are a match to TRBD1. Germline V gives CDR1 SGHRS, CDR2 YFSETQ. The CDR3 length is 15 residues. The V segment lost 5 bases and the J segment 3 bases; nucleotides outside the gene matches: 9. Written as DNA, the CDR3 is TGCGCCAGCAGGCGACAGGGTAAAGAAACAGATACGCAGTATTTT. It is translated as CASRRQGKETDTQYF.

The V call is TRBV5-8, the J call TRBJ2-5, with D possibly matching TRBD1 (6 bases). Germline V gene sequence: CDR1 SGHTS, CDR2 YDEGEE. This CDR3 comprises 14 residues. V gave up 6 bases and J gave up 5 bases, with 17 bases separating them. CDR3 sequence: CASTLLQGRETQYF. The DNA for the CDR3 is TGTGCCAGCACCTTACTACAGGGTCGGGAGACCCAGTACTTC.

This chain joins TRBV7-9 and TRBJ2-3; possible D gene TRBD1, 5 bases. Germline V gene sequence: CDR1 SEHNR, CDR2 FQNEAQ (reference sequence). Between the trimmed V and J ends, which lost 1 base and 0 bases, there was a span of 8 bases. The CDR3 has 15 amino acids. CDR3 bases: TGTGCCAGCAGCTTAGACCCAGGGAGCACAGATACGCAGTATTTT. The encoded protein is CASSLDPGSTDTQYF.

The chain couples TRBV7-3 to TRBJ2-2; 10 positions agree with TRBD2. V lost 5 bases to trimming and J lost 1 base; unmatched junction nucleotides: 13. The CDR3 loop spans 19 amino acids. Germline values: CDR1 SGHTA, CDR2 FQGTGA. The CDR3 sequence is CASSPLRIAGGQNTGELFF. In nucleotides, the CDR3 is TGTGCCAGCAGCCCCCTGAGGATAGCGGGGGGACAGAACACCGGGGAGCTGTTTTTT.

The chain uses TRBV27 and TRBJ2-3; weak D call: TRBD2 (7 bases). V was cut by 8 bases and J by 3 bases, with 18 bases left in between. Germline-derived CDR1 and CDR2 are MNHEY and SMNVEV (reference sequence). The CDR3 length is 15 residues. CDR3: CASSLGGGRTDTQYF. The CDR3, as DNA: TGTGCCAGCTCTCTGGGCGGGGGCCGGACAGATACGCAGTATTTT.

This chain uses TRBV12-3 or TRBV12-4 with TRBJ2-1, with D uncertain. With 3 bases removed from V and 7 bases from J, the gap between germline ends came to 7 bases. This CDR3 spans 12 amino acids. In DNA form, the CDR3 reads TGTGCCAGCAGTTTTCAGGCAAATGAGCAGTTCTTC. It translates to CASSFQANEQFF.

This chain links TRBV6-4 with TRBJ1-2; tentative D call: TRBD1 (6 bases). The CDR3 has 14 amino acids. CDR1 MRHNA and CDR2 SNTAGT come from the germline V gene. V dropped 0 bases and J dropped 8 bases, with 13 bases sitting between them. For the CDR3, the DNA is TGTGCCAGCAGTGACTCCCGCAGGGGAGGCGGCTACACCTTC. Translated: CASSDSRRGGGYTF.

This chain uses TRBV7-8 with TRBJ2-1; the D gene is possibly TRBD2 (5 bases). Trimming left V 7 bases short and J 8 bases short, with 27 bases between. The CDR3 has 17 amino acids. CDR1 is SGHVS, CDR2 FQNEAQ, per germline. The CDR3 DNA follows: TGTGCCAGCACCCGTGGGGAGCGCGGTGCCCTAATCGATGAGCAGTTCTTC. As protein: CASTRGERGALIDEQFF.

The rearrangement links TRBV30 to TRBJ1-3; D uncertain. Germline-derived CDR1 and CDR2 are GTSNPN and SVGIG (reference sequence). The length of the CDR3 is 16 residues. The ends were cut back, 3 bases at V and 2 bases at J, with 17 bases in the middle. The CDR3 reads CAWRGLGFGPGNTIYF. The CDR3 nucleotides are TGTGCCTGGAGGGGCCTCGGTTTTGGGCCTGGAAACACCATATATTTT.

The rearrangement joins TRBV30 to TRBJ1-1, with D unresolved. Germline V gene data show CDR1 as GTSNPN and CDR2 as SVGIG (reference sequence). The CDR3 consists of 15 residues. V dropped 4 bases and J dropped 2 bases, with 17 bases sitting between them. The CDR3 DNA is TGTGCCTGGACAGGCCGGGCACATGTCAACACTGAAGCTTTCTTT. It yields the protein CAWTGRAHVNTEAFF.

The chain couples TRBV7-9 to TRBJ2-3; 10 bases are shared with TRBD2. This CDR3 has 19 amino acids. J was trimmed by 0 bases and V by 7 bases; bases with no gene match: 16. CDR1 SEHNR and CDR2 FQNEAQ come from the germline V gene (reference sequence). The CDR3 coding sequence is TGTGCCAGCACCCAGCAGGTTAGCGGGGGGCCGGGGAGCACAGATACGCAGTATTTT. This codes for CASTQQVSGGPGSTDTQYF.

This clone was picked up one time. V usage is TRBV6-5 and J usage is TRBJ2-3; 13 bases are shared with TRBD2. The CDR3 has 16 amino acids. The germline CDR1 and CDR2 sequences are MNHEY and SVGAGI. The J segment lost 4 bases and the V segment lost 4 bases, leaving 5 bases of the junction unmatched. This chain's CDR3 is CASSWRLAGGADTQYF. The CDR3 nucleotides are TGTGCCAGCAGTTGGCGACTAGCGGGAGGAGCAGATACGCAGTATTTT.